The sequence of this T cell receptor (beta chain) was determined in a study of CD8 T cells in Susac syndrome. After extraction with the RNeasy kit, 0.5 to 1 ug of the RNA was reverse transcribed using random hexamers. MiXCR, applied by TCRdb to the immunoSEQ multiplex PCR reads, yields one record per CDR3 protein. The sample contains approximately 200,000 distinct CDR3 sequences, 85% to 95% of which appear only once. The sequenced target, TCR beta, came from blood CD8+ and CD4+ T cells. It was negative isolation that provided the CD8+ and CD4+ T cells, whereas TEMRA cells were enriched by FACS. The V end lost 6 bases, the J end lost 6 bases, and 18 bases lay between the germline ends. CDR3 length: 14 residues.

The V call is TRBV12-3 or TRBV12-4, the J call TRBJ2-7, with D possibly TRBD2 on 6 matching bases. The origin of this receptor is a human donor with multiple sclerosis. Material: CD4+ T cells from PBMCs. The chain's CDR3 is CASRMETAGSEQYF. The CDR3 coding sequence is TGTGCCAGCAGGATGGAGACAGCGGGCTCCGAGCAGTACTTC.